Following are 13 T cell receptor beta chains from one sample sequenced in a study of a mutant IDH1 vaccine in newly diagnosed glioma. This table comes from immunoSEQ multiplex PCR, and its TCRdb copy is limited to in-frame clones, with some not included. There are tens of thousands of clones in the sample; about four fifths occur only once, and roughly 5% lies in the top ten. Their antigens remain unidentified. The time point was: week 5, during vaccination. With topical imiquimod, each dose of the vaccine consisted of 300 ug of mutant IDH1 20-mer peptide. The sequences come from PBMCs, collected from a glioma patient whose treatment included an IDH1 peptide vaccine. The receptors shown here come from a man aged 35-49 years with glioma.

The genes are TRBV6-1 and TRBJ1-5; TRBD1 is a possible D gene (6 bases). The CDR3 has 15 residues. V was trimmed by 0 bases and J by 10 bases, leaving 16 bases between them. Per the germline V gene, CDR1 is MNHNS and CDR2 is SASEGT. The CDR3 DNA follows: TGTGCCAGCAGTGAAGCGCTTAGGGGGTCTCTACCCCAGCATTTT. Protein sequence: CASSEALRGSLPQHF.

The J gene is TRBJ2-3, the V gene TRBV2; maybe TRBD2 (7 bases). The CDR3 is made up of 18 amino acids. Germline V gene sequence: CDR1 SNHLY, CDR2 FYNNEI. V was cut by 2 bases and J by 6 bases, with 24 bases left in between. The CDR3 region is CASSETSLVGGARDTQYF. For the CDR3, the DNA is TGTGCCAGCAGTGAAACCTCTCTCGTGGGGGGGGCTCGGGATACGCAGTATTTT.

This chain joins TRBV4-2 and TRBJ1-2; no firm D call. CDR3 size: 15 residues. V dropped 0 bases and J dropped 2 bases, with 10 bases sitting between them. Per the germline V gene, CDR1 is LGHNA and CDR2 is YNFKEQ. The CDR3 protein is CASSQDPGKNYGYTF. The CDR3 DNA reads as TGTGCCAGCAGCCAAGATCCGGGGAAAAACTATGGCTACACCTTC.

The CDR3 loop reads CASRTGQPGQPQHF. The CDR3 DNA follows: TGTGCCAGCAGAACTGGACAGCCGGGCCAGCCCCAGCATTTT. The chain couples TRBV6-1 to TRBJ1-5, with D maybe TRBD1 (6 bases). This CDR3 has 14 residues. From germline, CDR1 is MNHNS and CDR2 SASEGT. V was cut by 6 bases and J by 7 bases, with 16 bases left in between.

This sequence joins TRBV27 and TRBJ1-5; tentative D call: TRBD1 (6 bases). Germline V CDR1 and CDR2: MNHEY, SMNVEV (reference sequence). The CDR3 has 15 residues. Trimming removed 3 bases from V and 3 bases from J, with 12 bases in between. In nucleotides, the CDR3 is TGTGCCAGCAGTTTCGCAGGGGCGTTCAATCAGCCCCAGCATTTT. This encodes CASSFAGAFNQPQHF.

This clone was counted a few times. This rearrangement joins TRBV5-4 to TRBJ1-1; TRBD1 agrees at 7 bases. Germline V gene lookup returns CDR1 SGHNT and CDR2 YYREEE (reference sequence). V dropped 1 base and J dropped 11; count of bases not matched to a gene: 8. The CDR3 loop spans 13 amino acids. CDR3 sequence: CASSLPGDRRAFF. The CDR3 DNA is TGTGCCAGCAGCTTGCCAGGGGACAGAAGGGCTTTCTTT.

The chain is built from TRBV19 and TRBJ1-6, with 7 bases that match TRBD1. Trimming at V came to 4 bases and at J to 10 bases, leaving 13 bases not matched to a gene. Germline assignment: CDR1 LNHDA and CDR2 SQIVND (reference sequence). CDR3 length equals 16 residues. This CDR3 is CASSTGTVLLRSPLHF. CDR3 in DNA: TGTGCCAGTAGTACGGGGACAGTACTTTTGAGGTCACCCCTCCACTTT.

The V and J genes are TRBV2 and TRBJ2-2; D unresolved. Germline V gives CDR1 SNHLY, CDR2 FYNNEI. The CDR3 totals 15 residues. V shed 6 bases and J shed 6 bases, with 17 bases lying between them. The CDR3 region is CASRFSQNGAGELFF. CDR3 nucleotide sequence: TGTGCCAGCAGGTTCTCACAGAATGGCGCCGGGGAGCTGTTTTTT.

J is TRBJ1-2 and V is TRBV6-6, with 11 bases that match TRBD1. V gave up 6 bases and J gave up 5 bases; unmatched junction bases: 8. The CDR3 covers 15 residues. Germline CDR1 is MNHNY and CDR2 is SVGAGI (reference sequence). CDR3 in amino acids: CASREGTGGKYGYTF. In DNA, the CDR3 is TGTGCCAGCAGGGAGGGGACAGGGGGGAAGTATGGCTACACCTTC.

The CDR3, as DNA: TGTGCCAGCAGCTTAGGCACCGCAAGCAATCAGCCCCAGCATTTT. Residues: CASSLGTASNQPQHF. The J gene is TRBJ1-5, the V gene TRBV7-9; D gene uncertain. Trimming stripped 1 base from V and 1 base from J, with 8 bases between. Germline V CDR1 and CDR2: SEHNR, FQNEAQ (reference sequence). This CDR3 has 15 amino acids. Supplemented by reference TRBV7-9 and TRBJ1-5, the full variable domain reads DTGVSQNPRHKITKRGQNVTFRCDPISEHNRLYWYRQTLGQGPEFLTYFQNEAQLEKSRLLSDRFSAERPKGSFSTLEIQRTEQGDSAMYLCASSLGTASNQPQHFGDGTRLSIL.

The CDR3 DNA reads TGTGCCAGCAGCGGGGGTTTCTCCTACGAGCAGTACTTC. This sequence encodes CASSGGFSYEQYF. The chain links TRBV9 to TRBJ2-7; D not resolved. Trimming removed 3 bases from V and 0 bases from J, with 7 bases in between. Germline loops: CDR1 SGDLS, CDR2 YYNGEE. This CDR3 is 13 amino acids long.

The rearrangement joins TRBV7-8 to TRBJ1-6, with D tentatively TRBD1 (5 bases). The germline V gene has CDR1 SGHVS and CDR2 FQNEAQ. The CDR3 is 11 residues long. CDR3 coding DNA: TGTGCGAGCCACGGTGGGGGGACGCTCCACTTT. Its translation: CASHGGGTLHF.

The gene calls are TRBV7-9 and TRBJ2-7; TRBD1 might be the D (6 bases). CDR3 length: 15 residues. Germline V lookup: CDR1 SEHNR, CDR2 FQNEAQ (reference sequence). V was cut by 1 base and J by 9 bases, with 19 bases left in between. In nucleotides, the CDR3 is TGTGCCAGCAGCTTAGGTTCGACAGGTCCTATTCGGCAGTACTTC. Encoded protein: CASSLGSTGPIRQYF.